The TCR beta chain described here comes from a study of blood T cell repertoires in COVID-19. Study overall: Acute and convalescent COVID-19 specimens originated in the United States, Italy and Spain. T cells, B-cell-depleted T cells, or PBMCs supplied cDNA or gDNA.

The germline V gene encodes CDR1 MNHNY and CDR2 SVGAGI (reference sequence). This CDR3 contains 16 residues. Trimming removed 6 bases from V and 2 bases from J, with 16 bases in between. In the authors' methods: Reference gene primer amplification gave nucleated cell count estimates. The repertoire was sequenced with immunoSEQ multiplex PCR; TCRdb's copy has only in-frame clones and lacks some. The V and J calls and clone size come from that table; D and trimming were worked out from the DNA. The table shows roughly 250,000 clones, with 65% to 85% occurring only once. The sequence was collected from a human donor in a cohort sampled during active COVID-19. The sample consisted of peripheral blood. The V gene is TRBV6-6, the J gene TRBJ2-2; a weak D match, TRBD2 (7 bases). CDR3 sequence reads: CASSRGSGGNTGELFF. The CDR3 region has the DNA TGTGCCAGCAGCCGCGGGTCGGGGGGCAACACCGGGGAGCTGTTTTTT.